What follows are 28 T cell receptor beta chains derived from one specimen sequenced in a study of shared clonotypes between healthy human individuals. Only in-frame clones appear in the TCRdb table, and some are missing; sequencing was by immunoSEQ multiplex PCR. The sample consists of some 2,100,000 clones, 90% to 96% of them appearing once. Sequences were obtained from naive CD4+ T cells sorted from blood. The subset: CD45RA+ positively selected. These receptors were taken from a man between 18 and 35 years old in good health.

The rearrangement joins TRBV7-3 to TRBJ2-2; 10 nucleotides match TRBD2. From germline, CDR1 is SGHTA and CDR2 FQGTGA. CDR3 length: 13 amino acids. Trimming cost V 5 bases and J 7 bases; bases outside gene matches: 1. The CDR3 sequence: CASSRTSGGELFF. CDR3 sequence (DNA): TGTGCCAGCAGCCGGACTAGCGGCGGGGAGCTGTTTTTT.

V usage is TRBV5-1 and J usage is TRBJ2-7; tentatively, D is TRBD2 (5 bases). The V end lost 6 bases, the J end lost 6 bases, and 19 bases lay between the germline ends. This CDR3 is built from 14 residues. CDR1 and CDR2 from the germline V gene are SGHRS and YFSETQ. CDR3 in amino acids: CASNRGAERGEQYF. The CDR3 coding sequence is TGCGCCAGCAACCGTGGAGCGGAGCGTGGCGAGCAGTACTTC.

The V call is TRBV4-1, the J call TRBJ1-5; 7 bases agree with TRBD1. V lost 0 bases to trimming and J lost 7 bases; unmatched junction nucleotides: 3. Germline CDR1 and CDR2: MGHRA and YSYEKL. The CDR3 is made up of 14 amino acids. CDR3 protein: CASSQEQGRQPQHF. CDR3 DNA sequence: TGCGCCAGCAGCCAAGAACAGGGGCGACAGCCCCAGCATTTT.

On this clone: In the same sample, other DNA sequences code for this CDR3. The chain recombines TRBV9 with TRBJ2-3, with 8 bases identical to TRBD2. V lost 0 bases to trimming and J lost 2 bases; unmatched junction nucleotides: 8. Germline V gene data show CDR1 as SGDLS and CDR2 as YYNGEE. The CDR3 covers 17 residues. The CDR3 loop reads CASSVDSSGGNTDTQYF. The CDR3 DNA reads TGTGCCAGCAGCGTAGATTCCAGCGGGGGTAACACAGATACGCAGTATTTT.

In nucleotides, the CDR3 is TGCAGTGCTTCCGGGACTGAAGAAGCTTTCTTT. Amino acids: CSASGTEEAFF. The gene calls are TRBV20-1 and TRBJ1-1, with D possibly being TRBD1 (5 bases). In germline, CDR1 is DFQATT, CDR2 SNEGSKA (reference sequence). The CDR3 consists of 11 residues. With 5 bases removed from V and 8 bases from J, the gap between germline ends came to 12 bases.

The chain carries TRBV19 and TRBJ1-2; the D gene is possibly TRBD1 (5 bases). CDR3 length: 13 residues. The V and J ends lost 7 bases and 7 bases respectively, with 16 bases between them. CDR1 and CDR2 from the germline V gene are LNHDA and SQIVND (reference sequence). The CDR3: CASKTELGTGYTF. Here the CDR3 DNA reads TGTGCCAGTAAAACGGAGCTAGGGACTGGCTACACCTTC. Based on the CDR3 plus reference TRBV19 and TRBJ1-2, the full variable domain is DGGITQSPKYLFRKEGQNVTLSCEQNLNHDAMYWYRQDPGQGLRLIYYSQIVNDFQKGDIAEGYSVSREKKESFPLTVTSAQKNPTAFYLCASKTELGTGYTFGSGTRLTVV.

The chain is built from TRBV2 and TRBJ1-4; D is undetermined. The CDR3 is 12 residues long. With 6 bases removed from V and 1 base from J, the gap between germline ends came to 3 bases. Germline CDR1 and CDR2: SNHLY and FYNNEI. The CDR3 protein is CASRLTNEKLFF. The CDR3 DNA sequence: TGTGCCAGCAGGCTAACTAATGAAAAACTGTTTTTT.

This chain links TRBV2 with TRBJ2-5; no firm D call. CDR1 is SNHLY, CDR2 FYNNEI, per germline. The CDR3 runs to 13 residues. Trimming stripped 2 bases from V and 2 bases from J, with 6 bases between. The CDR3 nucleotides read TGTGCCAGCAGTGAACGGCAGCAAGAGACCCAGTACTTC. Encoded protein: CASSERQQETQYF.

The chain's CDR3 is CASSRNANTGELFF. The CDR3 bases are TGCGCCAGCAGCCGCAACGCGAACACCGGGGAGCTGTTTTTT. The rearrangement joins TRBV4-1 to TRBJ2-2; D remains ambiguous. V was cut by 4 bases and J by 0 bases, with 6 bases left in between. Germline-derived CDR1 and CDR2 are MGHRA and YSYEKL. The CDR3 is 14 residues long.

This chain uses TRBV10-3 with TRBJ1-3, with D perhaps matching TRBD1 (5 bases). With 0 bases removed from V and 4 bases from J, the gap between germline ends came to 10 bases. CDR1 and CDR2 (germline): ENHRY, SYGVKD. The CDR3 is 15 amino acids. The CDR3 DNA reads TGTGCCATCAGTGAGTCAGAGGGGAACGGAAACACCATATATTTT. As protein: CAISESEGNGNTIYF.

The chain uses TRBV30 and TRBJ1-4; TRBD1 agrees at 7 bases. The germline CDR1 and CDR2 sequences are GTSNPN and SVGIG (reference sequence). V lost 4 bases to trimming and J lost 8 bases; unmatched junction nucleotides: 13. The length of the CDR3 is 15 residues. The DNA of the CDR3 is TGTGCCTGGACAGCCCCCGGGACAGATTCCGAAAAACTGTTTTTT. As protein: CAWTAPGTDSEKLFF.

The chain is built from TRBV2 and TRBJ2-1; 10 nucleotides agree with TRBD2. Germline V CDR1 and CDR2: SNHLY, FYNNEI. Unmatched junction bases numbered 5, after V lost 1 base and J lost 8 bases. The CDR3 contains 15 residues. Here the CDR3 reads CASSEESGRAYEQFF. DNA for the CDR3: TGTGCCAGCAGTGAAGAAAGCGGGAGGGCCTATGAGCAGTTCTTC.

V is TRBV6-5 and J is TRBJ1-5; possible D gene TRBD1, 5 bases. The CDR3 has 13 residues. Germline CDR1 MNHEY, CDR2 SVGAGI. Trimming cost V 4 bases and J 4 bases, with 8 bases left between them. Here the CDR3 reads CASSLTENQPQHF. The CDR3 DNA follows: TGTGCCAGCAGTTTGACAGAGAATCAGCCCCAGCATTTT.

Only a few counts were recorded for this clone. The same CDR3 can be traced to other DNA sequences in this sample. The genes are TRBV7-9 and TRBJ2-2, with D tentatively TRBD1 (5 bases). V was shortened by 1 base and J by 5 bases, with 5 bases between the two germline ends. CDR1 is SEHNR and CDR2 is FQNEAQ in the germline V gene (reference sequence). This CDR3 has 13 amino acids. CDR3: CASSLEGTGELFF. The CDR3 DNA reads TGTGCCAGCAGCTTAGAGGGGACCGGGGAGCTGTTTTTT.

The chain joins TRBV30 to TRBJ2-1; maybe TRBD2 (6 bases). The V and J ends lost 6 bases and 3 bases respectively, with 15 bases between them. The CDR3 contains 14 residues. Germline V gives CDR1 GTSNPN, CDR2 SVGIG (reference sequence). CDR3 loop: CACAGQGGYNEQFF. The DNA of the CDR3 is TGTGCCTGTGCGGGGCAGGGCGGCTACAATGAGCAGTTCTTC.

The V call is TRBV6-5, the J call TRBJ2-1; D might be TRBD1 (5 bases). The CDR3 sequence is 12 residues long. Germline V lookup: CDR1 MNHEY, CDR2 SVGAGI. V was pared by 2 bases and J by 12 bases, with 11 bases between. The CDR3 region has the DNA TGTGCCAGCAGTTACGACAGACACAGGCAGTTCTTC. It is translated as CASSYDRHRQFF.

The sample holds one count of this clone. This chain connects TRBV25-1 to TRBJ1-1, with TRBD1 as a possible D gene (6 bases). Between the trimmed V and J ends, which lost 5 bases and 3 bases, there was a span of 13 bases. The CDR3 has 14 residues. Germline CDR1 MGHDK, CDR2 SYGVNS. CDR3 bases: TGTGCCAGCAGTCCCTTAGGGGGGTACACTGAAGCTTTCTTT. Its protein product is CASSPLGGYTEAFF.

This chain links TRBV5-6 with TRBJ1-1; maybe TRBD1 (5 bases). The CDR3 extends over 14 amino acids. V lost 0 bases, J lost 5 bases, and 11 bases lay in between. Germline loops: CDR1 SGHDT, CDR2 YYEEEE. Here the CDR3 DNA reads TGTGCCAGCAGCTTGGATGCGGGGCTGACTGAAGCTTTCTTT. It is translated as CASSLDAGLTEAFF.

This chain links TRBV19 with TRBJ1-5; maybe TRBD1 (6 bases). The V and J ends lost 1 base and 11 bases respectively, with 15 bases between them. The CDR3 length is 14 residues. CDR1 and CDR2 from the germline V gene are LNHDA and SQIVND (reference sequence). DNA of the CDR3: TGTGCCAGTAGTATAGGACAGGTCGGCGGGGCCCAGCATTTT. Its protein product is CASSIGQVGGAQHF.

The V gene is TRBV10-2, the J gene TRBJ2-1; 12 bases are a match to TRBD2. Trimming took 5 bases from V and 5 from J; bases not matched to a gene: 10. Germline-derived CDR1 and CDR2 are WSHSY and SAAADI. This CDR3 comprises 17 residues. CDR3 DNA sequence: TGCGCCAGCAGTCTAGCGGGAGGGCTATCGCCCCACAATGAGCAGTTCTTC. Translation: CASSLAGGLSPHNEQFF.

The chain employs TRBV27 and TRBJ2-2, with TRBD1 matching 10 bases. The CDR3 has 17 amino acids. V was pared by 3 bases and J by 3 bases, with 7 bases of the junction left unmatched. The germline V gene encodes CDR1 MNHEY and CDR2 SMNVEV (reference sequence). DNA of the CDR3: TGTGCCAGCAGTTTTAAGGACAGGGGGTGGTACACCGGGGAGCTGTTTTTT. This sequence encodes CASSFKDRGWYTGELFF.

The chain couples TRBV18 to TRBJ2-2; D is perhaps TRBD2 (6 bases). Looked up from germline, CDR1 is KGHSH and CDR2 is LQKENI. The V and J ends lost 2 bases and 3 bases respectively, with 7 bases between them. The CDR3 loop spans 14 amino acids. The CDR3 DNA sequence: TGTGCCAGCTCACCAGCGGGGTACACCGGGGAGCTGTTTTTT. This codes for CASSPAGYTGELFF.

Of note for this clone: This sample also contains other DNA sequences that code for the same CDR3. This chain joins TRBV27 and TRBJ1-3; no clear D gene. Looked up from germline, CDR1 is MNHEY and CDR2 is SMNVEV (reference sequence). The CDR3 extends over 13 amino acids. Trimming cost V 6 bases and J 0 bases, with 6 bases left between them. CDR3 sequence: CASRKSSGNTIYF. CDR3 nucleotide sequence: TGTGCCAGCAGGAAGAGCTCTGGAAACACCATATATTTT.

This clone was detected only once. This chain links TRBV7-2 with TRBJ1-3; possible D gene TRBD1, 6 bases. The germline CDR1 and CDR2 sequences are SGHTA and FQGNSA. This CDR3 has 14 amino acids. The germline V and J ends were trimmed by 0 bases and 4 bases, with 7 bases remaining between them. Here the CDR3 DNA reads TGTGCCAGCAGCTTAGCGCAGGGGGGAAACACCATATATTTT. Translation: CASSLAQGGNTIYF.

The J gene is TRBJ1-1, the V gene TRBV21-1; TRBD1, the D gene given by the table, was not confirmed from the DNA. TRBV21-1 corresponds to a pseudogene. CDR3 length equals 16 residues. CDR3 amino acids: CASAQHNGTEKTEAFF. CDR3 DNA sequence: TGTGCCAGCGCACAACATAACGGGACAGAAAAAACTGAAGCTTTCTTT.

This clone was counted a single time. The chain has TRBV7-2 and TRBJ1-1; the match to TRBD1 covers 9 bases. CDR1 is SGHTA and CDR2 is FQGNSA in the germline V gene. This CDR3 has 15 amino acids. The ends lost 6 bases at V and 2 bases at J; junction bases unmatched: 7. The CDR3 protein is CASSRRDRVNTEAFF. The CDR3 coding sequence is TGTGCCAGCAGTAGAAGGGACAGGGTTAACACTGAAGCTTTCTTT.

DNA of the CDR3: TGTGCCAGCTCACCTCAGGCCAGCTATGGCTACACCTTC. The encoded protein is CASSPQASYGYTF. The chain recombines TRBV18 with TRBJ1-2; the D is unclear. The CDR3 contains 13 residues. CDR1 and CDR2 (germline): KGHSH, LQKENI. V lost 3 bases to trimming and J lost 4 bases, with 9 bases between them.

The V gene is TRBV6-5, the J gene TRBJ1-2; D possibly corresponds to TRBD1 (6 bases). CDR1 MNHEY and CDR2 SVGAGI come from the germline V gene. The V gene lost 4 bases and the J gene lost 4 bases, with 13 bases spanning the gap. The CDR3 covers 14 residues. The CDR3 coding sequence is TGTGCCAGCAGTTTAGGGGGAAAGGGCTATGGCTACACCTTC. Translation gives CASSLGGKGYGYTF.